Shown below are 12 T cell receptor beta chains from a single sample sequenced in a study of cytomegalovirus exposure and HLA in healthy donors. This PCR relied on a set of 60 Vbeta primers and 13 Jbeta primers. The method was immunoSEQ multiplex PCR; TCRdb's version includes in-frame clones alone and lacks a portion of them. This sample yields approximately 100,000 clones, of which 70% to 80% are seen a single time; about 5% belongs to the top ten. The sequencing input was PBMCs. Receptors originate from a female donor in good health and CMV-seropositive.

The V and J genes are TRBV9 and TRBJ1-1; maybe TRBD1 (6 bases). Germline V gene data show CDR1 as SGDLS and CDR2 as YYNGEE. The V end lost 6 bases, the J end lost 1 base, and 19 bases lay between the germline ends. This CDR3 contains 16 residues. The CDR3 nucleotides read TGTGCCAGCAAGCCGGGGGGCATGGGCCAGAACACTGAAGCTTTCTTT. Protein sequence: CASKPGGMGQNTEAFF.

The V gene is TRBV19, the J gene TRBJ1-5; 8 nucleotides line up with TRBD1. CDR1 is LNHDA, CDR2 SQIVND, per germline (reference sequence). The CDR3 extends over 16 amino acids. The V gene end was trimmed by 7 bases and the J gene end by 6 bases; junction bases not matched to a gene: 14. This CDR3 is CASTPGQGRGSQPQHF. DNA for the CDR3: TGTGCCAGTACCCCAGGACAGGGACGGGGCAGTCAGCCCCAGCATTTT.

The V and J genes are TRBV21-1 and TRBJ1-5. TRBV21-1 is deemed a pseudogene. The CDR3 extends over 16 amino acids. As DNA, the CDR3 is TGTGCCAGCAGCAAAGAAGTAGGGGGGGCGCGTCAGCCCCAGCATTTT. As protein: CASSKEVGGARQPQHF.

The chain uses TRBV5-1 and TRBJ1-3; D might be TRBD1 (6 bases). V dropped 0 bases and J dropped 2 bases, with 6 bases sitting between them. The CDR3 covers 14 residues. CDR1 and CDR2 from the germline V gene are SGHRS and YFSETQ. In nucleotides, the CDR3 is TGCGCCAGCAGCTTGGACAGGGCTGGAAACACCATATATTTT. This encodes CASSLDRAGNTIYF.

V gene TRBV11-1 combines with J gene TRBJ1-4, with a tentative D call TRBD1 (6 bases). Germline CDR1 SGHAT, CDR2 FQDESV (reference sequence). The CDR3 covers 12 residues. V was pared by 5 bases and J by 8 bases, with 9 bases between. CDR3 residues: CASSPDREKLFF. CDR3 DNA: TGTGCCAGCAGCCCAGACAGGGAAAAACTGTTTTTT. The entire variable domain, with the rest obtained from reference TRBV11-1 and TRBJ1-4, is as follows: EAEVAQSPRYKITEKSQAVAFWCDPISGHATLYWYRQILGQGPELLVQFQDESVVDDSQLPKDRFSAERLKGVDSTLKIQPAELGDSAMYLCASSPDREKLFFGSGTQLSVL.

The sample holds a few counts of this clone. The chain has TRBV6-1 and TRBJ2-1; 10 nucleotides align to TRBD2. V trimming: 6 bases; J trimming: 7 bases; junction bases outside the gene matches: 3. The CDR3 runs 13 residues. In germline, CDR1 is MNHNS, CDR2 SASEGT. The CDR3 nucleotides read TGTGCCAGCAGACTAGCGGGGATTAATGAGCAGTTCTTC. It is translated as CASRLAGINEQFF.

This clone was seen once. The chain joins TRBV6-1 to TRBJ1-1; the D gene is possibly TRBD1 (6 bases). CDR1 and CDR2 (germline): MNHNS, SASEGT. Trimming left V 6 bases short and J 4 bases short, with 15 bases between. The CDR3 covers 14 residues. The CDR3 DNA is TGTGCCAGCAGAGCAGGGGCCGAGGGCACTGAAGCTTTCTTT. The encoded protein is CASRAGAEGTEAFF.

This clone is labeled medium-sized. This chain connects TRBV6-4 to TRBJ2-3; the D gene is possibly TRBD1 (5 bases). V gave up 6 bases and J gave up 1 base, with 8 bases separating them. The CDR3 extends over 13 amino acids. Germline V gene lookup returns CDR1 MRHNA and CDR2 SNTAGT. The DNA for the CDR3 is TGTGCCAGCAGCAAACAGGGCACAGATACGCAGTATTTT. This translates into CASSKQGTDTQYF.

The rearrangement uses TRBV19 and TRBJ1-2; tentative D call: TRBD1 (6 bases). The CDR3 runs to 12 residues. Per germline, CDR1 LNHDA and CDR2 SQIVND (reference sequence). Deletions cut 6 bases from V and 7 bases from J, with 12 bases between. The CDR3 sequence: CASRTGGGGYTF. CDR3 sequence (DNA): TGTGCCAGTAGGACAGGAGGAGGTGGCTACACCTTC.

This sequence joins TRBV6-1 and TRBJ1-2; D not resolved. V lost 2 bases, J lost 4 bases, and 14 bases lay in between. The length of the CDR3 is 15 residues. CDR1 and CDR2 from the germline V gene are MNHNS and SASEGT. The CDR3 DNA is TGTGCCAGCAGTGAACGTCCGAGGGAACCCTATGGCTACACCTTC. Amino acid sequence: CASSERPREPYGYTF.

The chain employs TRBV6-6 and TRBJ1-2; D remains unclear. This CDR3 comprises 11 residues. V was trimmed by 8 bases and J by 7 bases, leaving 11 bases between them. Per the germline V gene, CDR1 is MNHNY and CDR2 is SVGAGI (reference sequence). CDR3 nucleotide sequence: TGTGCCAGCGGTGGTATTAGTGGCTACACCTTC. Encoded protein: CASGGISGYTF.

The chain recombines TRBV28 with TRBJ2-1, with TRBD1 identical over 9 bases. After removal of 11 bases from V and 0 bases from J, the junction contained 14 bases not matched to a gene. CDR3 length: 17 residues. The germline CDR1 and CDR2 sequences are MDHEN and SYDVKM. The CDR3 region has the DNA TGTGCCGGCTCCGGGACAGGGAGCCAGGGCTCCTACAATGAGCAGTTCTTC. Its protein product is CAGSGTGSQGSYNEQFF.